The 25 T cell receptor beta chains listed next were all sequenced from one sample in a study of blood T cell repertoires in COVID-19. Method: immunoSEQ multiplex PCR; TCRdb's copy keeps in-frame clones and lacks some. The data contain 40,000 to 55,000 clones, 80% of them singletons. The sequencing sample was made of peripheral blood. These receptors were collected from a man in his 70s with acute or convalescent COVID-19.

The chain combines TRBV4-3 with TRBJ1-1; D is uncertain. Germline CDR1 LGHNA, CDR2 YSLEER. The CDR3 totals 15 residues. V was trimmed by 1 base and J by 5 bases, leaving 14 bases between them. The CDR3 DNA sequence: TGCGCCAGCAGCCAAGGTGCGGGCTGGCGAACTGAAGCTTTCTTT. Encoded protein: CASSQGAGWRTEAFF.

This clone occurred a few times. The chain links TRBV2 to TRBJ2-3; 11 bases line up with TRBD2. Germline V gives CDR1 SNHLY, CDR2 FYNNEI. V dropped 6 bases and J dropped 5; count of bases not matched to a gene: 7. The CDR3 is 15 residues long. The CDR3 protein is CASRPLAGVVDTQYF. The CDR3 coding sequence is TGTGCCAGCAGGCCACTAGCGGGGGTGGTAGATACGCAGTATTTT.

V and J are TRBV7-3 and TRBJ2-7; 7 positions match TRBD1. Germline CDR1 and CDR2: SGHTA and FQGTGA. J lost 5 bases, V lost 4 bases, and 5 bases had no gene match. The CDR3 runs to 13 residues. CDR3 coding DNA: TGTGCCAGCAGCTCGGGACAGAACAACGAGCAGTACTTC. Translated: CASSSGQNNEQYF.

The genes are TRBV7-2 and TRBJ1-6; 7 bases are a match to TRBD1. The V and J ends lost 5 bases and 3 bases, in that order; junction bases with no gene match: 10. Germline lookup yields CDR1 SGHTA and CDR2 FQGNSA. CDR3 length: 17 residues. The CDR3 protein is CASSVGTDLYYNSPLHF. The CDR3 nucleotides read TGTGCCAGCAGCGTCGGGACAGATCTATACTATAATTCACCCCTCCACTTT.

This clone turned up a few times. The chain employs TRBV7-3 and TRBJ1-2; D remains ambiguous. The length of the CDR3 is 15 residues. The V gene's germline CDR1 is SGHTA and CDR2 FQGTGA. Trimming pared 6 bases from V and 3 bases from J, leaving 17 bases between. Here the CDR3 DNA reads TGTGCCAGCAGTCCCAGTGGCCCCACCGACTATGGCTACACCTTC. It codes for CASSPSGPTDYGYTF.

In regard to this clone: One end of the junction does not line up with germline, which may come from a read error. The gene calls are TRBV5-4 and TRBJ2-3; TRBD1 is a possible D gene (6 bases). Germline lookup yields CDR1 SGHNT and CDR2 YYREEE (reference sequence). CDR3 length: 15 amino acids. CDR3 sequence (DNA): TGTGCCAGCACCTTGGACAGCGGAATCACAGATACGCAGTATTTT. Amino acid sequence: CASTLDSGITDTQYF.

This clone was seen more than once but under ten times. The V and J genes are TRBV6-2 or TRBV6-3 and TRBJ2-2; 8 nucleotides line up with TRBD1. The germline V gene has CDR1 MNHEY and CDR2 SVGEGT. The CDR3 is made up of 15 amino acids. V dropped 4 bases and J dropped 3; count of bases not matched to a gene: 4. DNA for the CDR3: TGTGCCAGCAGTTCCCCGGACAGGGACACCGGGGAGCTGTTTTTT. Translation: CASSSPDRDTGELFF.

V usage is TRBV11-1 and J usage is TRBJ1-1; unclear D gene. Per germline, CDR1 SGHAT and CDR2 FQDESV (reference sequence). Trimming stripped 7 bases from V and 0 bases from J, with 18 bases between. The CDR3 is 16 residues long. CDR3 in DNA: TGTGCCAGCAACCCCGCCAGTCGAAATTTGAACACTGAAGCTTTCTTT. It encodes CASNPASRNLNTEAFF.

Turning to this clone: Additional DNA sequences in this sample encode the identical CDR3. The CDR3 protein is CASSLDSNYGYTF. The CDR3 coding sequence is TGTGCCAGCAGCTTAGACTCAAACTATGGCTACACCTTC. The J gene is TRBJ1-2, the V gene TRBV7-3, with D uncertain. CDR1 and CDR2 (germline): SGHTA, FQGTGA. The CDR3 runs 13 residues. Between the trimmed V and J ends, which lost 2 bases and 2 bases, there was a span of 6 bases.

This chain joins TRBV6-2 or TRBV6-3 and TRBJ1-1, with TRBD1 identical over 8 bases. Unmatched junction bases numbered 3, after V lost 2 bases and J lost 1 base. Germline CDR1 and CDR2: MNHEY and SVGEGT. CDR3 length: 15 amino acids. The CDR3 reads CASSYGGQANTEAFF. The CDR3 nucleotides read TGTGCCAGCAGTTACGGGGGACAGGCGAACACTGAAGCTTTCTTT.

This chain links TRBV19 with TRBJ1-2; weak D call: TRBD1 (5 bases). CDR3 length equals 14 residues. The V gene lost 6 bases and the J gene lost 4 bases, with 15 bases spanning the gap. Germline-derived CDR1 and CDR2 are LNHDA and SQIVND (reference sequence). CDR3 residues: CASRGPGLGYGYTF. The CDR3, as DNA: TGTGCCAGTAGAGGCCCAGGGTTAGGCTATGGCTACACCTTC.

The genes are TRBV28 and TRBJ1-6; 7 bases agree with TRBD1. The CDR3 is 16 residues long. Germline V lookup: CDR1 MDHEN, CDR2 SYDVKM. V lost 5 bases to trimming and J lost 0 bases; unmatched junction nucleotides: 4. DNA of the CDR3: TGTGCCAGCAGTCCGGACAGGACCTCCTATAATTCACCCCTCCACTTT. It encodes CASSPDRTSYNSPLHF.

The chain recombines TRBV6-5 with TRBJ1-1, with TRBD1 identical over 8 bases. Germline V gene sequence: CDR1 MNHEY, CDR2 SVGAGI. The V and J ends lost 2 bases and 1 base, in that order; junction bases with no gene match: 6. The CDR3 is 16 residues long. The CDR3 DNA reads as TGTGCCAGCAGTTACGACAGGGGTGCGAGGAACACTGAAGCTTTCTTT. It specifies CASSYDRGARNTEAFF.

CDR3 coding DNA: TGCGCCAGCAGCCACAGCGGACAGGGGAGAGACTATGGCTACACCTTC. Encoded protein: CASSHSGQGRDYGYTF. The rearrangement links TRBV4-1 to TRBJ1-2; 9 nucleotides line up with TRBD1. Germline V CDR1 and CDR2: MGHRA, YSYEKL. There are 16 residues in the CDR3. J was trimmed by 3 bases and V by 3 bases; bases with no gene match: 8.

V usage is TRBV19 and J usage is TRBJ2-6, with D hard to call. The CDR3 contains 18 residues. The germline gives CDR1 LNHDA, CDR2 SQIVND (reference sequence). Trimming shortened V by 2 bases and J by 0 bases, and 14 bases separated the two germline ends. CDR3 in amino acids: CASSILYLRGSGANVLTF. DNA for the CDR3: TGTGCCAGTAGTATATTATATCTCCGCGGCTCTGGGGCCAACGTCCTGACTTTC. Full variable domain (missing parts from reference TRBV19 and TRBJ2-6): DGGITQSPKYLFRKEGQNVTLSCEQNLNHDAMYWYRQDPGQGLRLIYYSQIVNDFQKGDIAEGYSVSREKKESFPLTVTSAQKNPTAFYLCASSILYLRGSGANVLTFGAGSRLTVL.

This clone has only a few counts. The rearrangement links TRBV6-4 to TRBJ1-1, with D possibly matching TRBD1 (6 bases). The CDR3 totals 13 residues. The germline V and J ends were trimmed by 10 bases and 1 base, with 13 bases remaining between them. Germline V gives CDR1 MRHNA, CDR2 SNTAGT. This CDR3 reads CAIRQDENTEAFF. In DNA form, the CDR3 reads TGTGCCATTCGACAGGATGAGAACACTGAAGCTTTCTTT.

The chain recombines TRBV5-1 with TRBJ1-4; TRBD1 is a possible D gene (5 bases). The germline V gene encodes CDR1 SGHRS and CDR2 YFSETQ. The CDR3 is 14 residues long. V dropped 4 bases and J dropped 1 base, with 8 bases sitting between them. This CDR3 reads CASSTRGTNEKLFF. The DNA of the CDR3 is TGCGCCAGCAGCACAAGGGGAACTAATGAAAAACTGTTTTTT.

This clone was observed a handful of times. CDR3 region: CASNKGQGAIGGYTF. The CDR3, as DNA: TGTGCCAGCAATAAGGGACAGGGGGCGATAGGCGGCTACACCTTC. The chain is built from TRBV2 and TRBJ1-2; 12 bases fit TRBD1. The length of the CDR3 is 15 residues. The V gene's germline CDR1 is SNHLY and CDR2 FYNNEI. V lost 7 bases, J lost 8 bases, and 11 bases stayed unmatched.

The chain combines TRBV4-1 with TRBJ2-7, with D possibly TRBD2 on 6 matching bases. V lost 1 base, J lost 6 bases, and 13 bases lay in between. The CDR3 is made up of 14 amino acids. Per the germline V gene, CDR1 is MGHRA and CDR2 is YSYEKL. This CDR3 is CASSQVTAGFEQYF. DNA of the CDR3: TGCGCCAGCAGCCAAGTCACAGCGGGTTTCGAGCAGTACTTC.

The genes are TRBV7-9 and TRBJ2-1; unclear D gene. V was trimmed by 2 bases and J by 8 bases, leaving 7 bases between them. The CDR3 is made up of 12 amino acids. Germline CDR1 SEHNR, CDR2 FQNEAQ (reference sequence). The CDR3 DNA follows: TGTGCCAGCAGCTTAACCGGGTATGAGCAGTTCTTC. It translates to CASSLTGYEQFF.

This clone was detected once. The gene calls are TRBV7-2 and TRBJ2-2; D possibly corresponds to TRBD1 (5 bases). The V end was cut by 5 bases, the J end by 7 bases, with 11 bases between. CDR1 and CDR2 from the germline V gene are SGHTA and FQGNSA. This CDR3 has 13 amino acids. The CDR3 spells CASSPERGGELFF. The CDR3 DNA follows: TGTGCCAGCAGCCCTGAAAGGGGCGGGGAGCTGTTTTTT.

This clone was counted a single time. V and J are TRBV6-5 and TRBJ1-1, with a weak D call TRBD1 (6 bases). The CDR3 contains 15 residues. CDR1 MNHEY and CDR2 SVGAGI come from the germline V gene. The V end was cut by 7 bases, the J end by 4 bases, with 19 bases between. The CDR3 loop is CASKPPGVLGTEAFF. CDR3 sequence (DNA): TGTGCCAGCAAACCACCAGGGGTACTGGGCACTGAAGCTTTCTTT.

The CDR3 DNA follows: TGTGCCAGCAGCCGAACTGGCGGGGGGACCAACAATGAGCAGTTCTTC. It codes for CASSRTGGGTNNEQFF. The J gene is TRBJ2-1, the V gene TRBV7-3; 8 nucleotides agree with TRBD2. The CDR3 covers 16 residues. CDR1 SGHTA and CDR2 FQGTGA come from the germline V gene. Trimming cost V 5 bases and J 5 bases; bases outside gene matches: 11.

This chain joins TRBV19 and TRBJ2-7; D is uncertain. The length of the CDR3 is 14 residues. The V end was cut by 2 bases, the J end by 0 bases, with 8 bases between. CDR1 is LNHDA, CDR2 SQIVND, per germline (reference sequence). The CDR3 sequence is CASSIMGSSYEQYF. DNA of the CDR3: TGTGCCAGTAGTATAATGGGCAGCTCCTACGAGCAGTACTTC.

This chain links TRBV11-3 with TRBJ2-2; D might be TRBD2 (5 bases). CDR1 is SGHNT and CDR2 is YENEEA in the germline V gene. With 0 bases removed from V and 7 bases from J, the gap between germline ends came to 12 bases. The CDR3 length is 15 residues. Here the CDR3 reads CASSLDPSGIGELFF. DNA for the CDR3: TGTGCCAGCAGCTTAGACCCAAGCGGTATCGGGGAGCTGTTTTTT.